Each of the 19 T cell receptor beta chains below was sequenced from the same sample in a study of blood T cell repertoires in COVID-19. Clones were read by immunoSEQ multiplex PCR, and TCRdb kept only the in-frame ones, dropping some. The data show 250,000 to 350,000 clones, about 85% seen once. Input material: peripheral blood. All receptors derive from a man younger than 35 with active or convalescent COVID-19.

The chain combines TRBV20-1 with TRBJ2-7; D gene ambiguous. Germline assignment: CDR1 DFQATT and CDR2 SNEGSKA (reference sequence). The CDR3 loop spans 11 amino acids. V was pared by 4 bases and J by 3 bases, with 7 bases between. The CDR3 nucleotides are TGCAGTGCTACATCTATCTACGAGCAGTACTTC. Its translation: CSATSIYEQYF.

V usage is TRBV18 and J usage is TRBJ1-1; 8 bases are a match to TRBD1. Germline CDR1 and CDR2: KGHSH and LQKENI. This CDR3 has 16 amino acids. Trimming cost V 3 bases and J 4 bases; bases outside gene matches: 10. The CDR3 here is CASSPRTGTAATEAFF. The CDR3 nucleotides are TGTGCCAGCTCACCCCGGACAGGGACCGCAGCCACTGAAGCTTTCTTT.

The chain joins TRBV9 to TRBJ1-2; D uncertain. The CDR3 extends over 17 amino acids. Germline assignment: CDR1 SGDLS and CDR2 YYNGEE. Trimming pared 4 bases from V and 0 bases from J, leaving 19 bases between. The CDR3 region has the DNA TGTGCCAGCAGCTTAACTCGTCTAGTGGACTCTAACTATGGCTACACCTTC. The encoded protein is CASSLTRLVDSNYGYTF.

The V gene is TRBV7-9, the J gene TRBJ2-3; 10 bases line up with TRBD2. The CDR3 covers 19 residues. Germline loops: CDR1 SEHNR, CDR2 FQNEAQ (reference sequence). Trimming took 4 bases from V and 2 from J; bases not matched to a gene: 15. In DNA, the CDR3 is TGTGCCAGCAGCTCGACCGGGCGAGTAGCGGGGGGCCCCACAGATACGCAGTATTTT. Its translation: CASSSTGRVAGGPTDTQYF. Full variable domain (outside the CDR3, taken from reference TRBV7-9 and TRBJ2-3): DTGVSQNPRHKITKRGQNVTFRCDPISEHNRLYWYRQTLGQGPEFLTYFQNEAQLEKSRLLSDRFSAERPKGSFSTLEIQRTEQGDSAMYLCASSSTGRVAGGPTDTQYFGPGTRLTVL.

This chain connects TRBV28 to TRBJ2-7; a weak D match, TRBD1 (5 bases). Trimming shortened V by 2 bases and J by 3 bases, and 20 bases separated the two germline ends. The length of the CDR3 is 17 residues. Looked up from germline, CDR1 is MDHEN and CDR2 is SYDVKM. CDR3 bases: TGTGCCAGCAGTTTAGACAGAGACACAGGTTTCTTCTACGAGCAGTACTTC. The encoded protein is CASSLDRDTGFFYEQYF.

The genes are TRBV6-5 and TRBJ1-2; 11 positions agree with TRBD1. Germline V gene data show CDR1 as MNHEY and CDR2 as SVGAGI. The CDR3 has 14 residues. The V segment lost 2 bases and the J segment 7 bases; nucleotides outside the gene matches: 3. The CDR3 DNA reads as TGTGCCAGCAGTTACATGGGACAGGGGGGTGGCTACACCTTC. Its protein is CASSYMGQGGGYTF.

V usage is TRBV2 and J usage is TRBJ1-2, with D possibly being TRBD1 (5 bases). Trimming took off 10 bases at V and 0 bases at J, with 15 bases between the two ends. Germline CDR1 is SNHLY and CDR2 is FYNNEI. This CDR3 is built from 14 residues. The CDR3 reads CAKRDRPSNYGYTF. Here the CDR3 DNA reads TGTGCCAAACGCGACAGACCCTCTAACTATGGCTACACCTTC.

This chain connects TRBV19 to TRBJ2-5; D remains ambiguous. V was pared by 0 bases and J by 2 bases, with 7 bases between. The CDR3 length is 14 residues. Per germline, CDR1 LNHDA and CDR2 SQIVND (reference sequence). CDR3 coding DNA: TGTGCCAGTAGTATAGAACAAAGTCAAGAGACCCAGTACTTC. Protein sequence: CASSIEQSQETQYF.

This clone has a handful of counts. The CDR3 DNA sequence: TGTGCCAGCAGCCTTGGGACAGACACCGGGGAGCTGTTTTTT. It specifies CASSLGTDTGELFF. V is TRBV7-9 and J is TRBJ2-2; 7 positions match TRBD1. V lost 5 bases to trimming and J lost 3 bases; unmatched junction nucleotides: 3. This CDR3 is 14 amino acids long. Germline CDR1 reads SEHNR; CDR2 reads FQNEAQ (reference sequence).

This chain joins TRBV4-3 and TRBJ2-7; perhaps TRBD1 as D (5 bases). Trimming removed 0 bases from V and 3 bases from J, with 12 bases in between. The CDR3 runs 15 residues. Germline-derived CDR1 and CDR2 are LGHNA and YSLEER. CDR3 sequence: CASSQELTVDYEQYF. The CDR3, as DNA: TGCGCCAGCAGCCAAGAGTTGACAGTCGACTACGAGCAGTACTTC.

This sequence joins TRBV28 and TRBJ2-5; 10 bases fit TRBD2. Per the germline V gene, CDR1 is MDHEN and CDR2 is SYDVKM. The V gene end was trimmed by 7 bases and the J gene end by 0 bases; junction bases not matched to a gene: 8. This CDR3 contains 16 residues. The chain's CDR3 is CASTPQAGGYQETQYF. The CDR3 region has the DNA TGTGCCAGCACACCCCAAGCGGGAGGGTACCAAGAGACCCAGTACTTC.

The CDR3 DNA follows: TGTGCCAGTAGTGACAGATATTCACCCCTCCACTTT. It is translated as CASSDRYSPLHF. The V gene is TRBV19, the J gene TRBJ1-6; TRBD1 might be the D (5 bases). The CDR3 sequence is 12 residues long. Deletions cut 5 bases from V and 8 bases from J, with 7 bases between. Germline lookup yields CDR1 LNHDA and CDR2 SQIVND (reference sequence).

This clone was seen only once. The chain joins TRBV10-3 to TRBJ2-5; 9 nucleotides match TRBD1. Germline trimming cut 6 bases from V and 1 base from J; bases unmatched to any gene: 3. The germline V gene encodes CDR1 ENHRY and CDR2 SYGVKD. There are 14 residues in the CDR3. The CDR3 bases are TGTGCCATCAGGGACAGGGGTCTCCAAGAGACCCAGTACTTC. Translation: CAIRDRGLQETQYF.

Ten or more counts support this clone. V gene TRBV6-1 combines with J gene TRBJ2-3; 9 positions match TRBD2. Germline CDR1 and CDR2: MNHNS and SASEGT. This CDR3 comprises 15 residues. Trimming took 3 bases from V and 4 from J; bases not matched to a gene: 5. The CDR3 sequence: CASSDLAGSPDTQYF. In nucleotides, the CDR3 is TGTGCCAGCAGTGATCTAGCGGGAAGCCCAGATACGCAGTATTTT.

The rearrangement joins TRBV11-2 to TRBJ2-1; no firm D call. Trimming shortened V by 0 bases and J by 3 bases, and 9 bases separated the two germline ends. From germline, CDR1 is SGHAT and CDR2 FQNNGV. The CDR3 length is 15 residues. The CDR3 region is CASSLDLSDYNEQFF. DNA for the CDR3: TGTGCCAGCAGCTTAGATTTGAGCGACTACAATGAGCAGTTCTTC.

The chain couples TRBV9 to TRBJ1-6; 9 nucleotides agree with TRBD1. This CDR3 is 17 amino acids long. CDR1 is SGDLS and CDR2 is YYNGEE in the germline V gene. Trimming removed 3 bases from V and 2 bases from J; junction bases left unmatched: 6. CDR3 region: CASSEGQGSPYNSPLHF. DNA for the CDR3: TGTGCCAGCAGCGAAGGACAGGGGTCCCCCTATAATTCACCCCTCCACTTT.

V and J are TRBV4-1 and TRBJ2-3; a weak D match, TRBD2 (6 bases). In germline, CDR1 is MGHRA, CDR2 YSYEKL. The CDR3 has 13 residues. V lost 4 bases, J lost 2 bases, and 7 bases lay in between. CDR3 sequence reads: CASSRGLTDTQYF. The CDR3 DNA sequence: TGCGCCAGCAGCCGGGGACTCACAGATACGCAGTATTTT.

CDR3 in DNA: TGTGCCAGTAGTATACGCGGGTTCGGCTACACCTTC. Encoded protein: CASSIRGFGYTF. The V and J genes are TRBV19 and TRBJ1-2; D ambiguous. This CDR3 is 12 amino acids long. CDR1 and CDR2 from the germline V gene are LNHDA and SQIVND (reference sequence). Trimming took off 2 bases at V and 8 bases at J, with 9 bases between the two ends.

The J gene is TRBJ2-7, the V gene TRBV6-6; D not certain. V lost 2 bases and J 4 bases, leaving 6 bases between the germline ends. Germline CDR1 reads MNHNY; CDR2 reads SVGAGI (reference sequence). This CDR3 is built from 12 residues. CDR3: CASSYRSYEQYF. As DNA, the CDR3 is TGTGCCAGCAGTTACCGGTCATACGAGCAGTACTTC.